Below are 13 T cell receptor beta chains sequenced from a single sample in a study of blood T cell repertoires in COVID-19. Generated by immunoSEQ multiplex PCR, the TCRdb table keeps only in-frame clones and is missing some. Of under 20,000 clones listed, roughly 80% were seen once; the top ten hold around 15%. The sequenced sample consisted of peripheral blood. The receptor set was obtained from a human donor in a cohort sampled during active COVID-19.

V usage is TRBV29-1 and J usage is TRBJ2-3, with unresolved D. The CDR3 extends over 12 amino acids. Looked up from germline, CDR1 is SQVTM and CDR2 is ANQGSEA. V lost 7 bases and J lost 6, with 14 bases in between. The CDR3, as DNA: TGCAGCGCCTCACTTCCGTGGGATACGCAGTATTTT. Translation gives CSASLPWDTQYF.

The chain links TRBV19 to TRBJ2-1, with D tentatively TRBD1 (6 bases). CDR3 length: 14 residues. Germline V gives CDR1 LNHDA, CDR2 SQIVND (reference sequence). The V end was cut by 7 bases, the J end by 4 bases, with 14 bases between. The CDR3 nucleotides are TGTGCCAGTACCCCTCATGACAGGTACAATGAGCAGTTCTTC. Protein sequence: CASTPHDRYNEQFF.

The chain combines TRBV7-9 with TRBJ1-5, with D perhaps matching TRBD1 (6 bases). Germline CDR1 reads SEHNR; CDR2 reads FQNEAQ (reference sequence). The CDR3 length is 13 residues. V was shortened by 1 base and J by 7 bases, with 8 bases between the two germline ends. The CDR3 here is CASSLVQGQPQHF. The CDR3 DNA follows: TGTGCCAGCAGCTTAGTACAGGGCCAGCCCCAGCATTTT.

In nucleotides, the CDR3 is TGTGCCAGCAGCTTCGGATTAGCGGGATCTGCTCGGAATGAGCAGTTCTTC. Its translation is CASSFGLAGSARNEQFF. V gene TRBV13 combines with J gene TRBJ2-1, with 8 bases lining up with TRBD2. The CDR3 has 17 residues. Germline assignment: CDR1 PRHDT and CDR2 FYEKMQ (reference sequence). V was clipped by 3 bases and J by 7 bases; unmatched bases: 14.

By sample fraction, this clone is large. The CDR3 DNA is TGTGCCAGCAGTTACGGTAGCGGGGGAGGGAATGAGCAGTTCTTC. Encoded protein: CASSYGSGGGNEQFF. This chain connects TRBV6-2 or TRBV6-3 to TRBJ2-1; the match to TRBD2 covers 9 bases. The junction had 6 bases not matched to a gene; V was cut back by 2 bases and J by 7 bases. Germline V lookup: CDR1 MNHEY, CDR2 SVGEGT. The CDR3 loop spans 15 amino acids.

V and J are TRBV2 and TRBJ1-2, with 7 bases lining up with TRBD1. V shed 6 bases, J shed 2 bases, and the junction held 3 bases outside the gene matches. The CDR3 length is 13 residues. Germline-derived CDR1 and CDR2 are SNHLY and FYNNEI. CDR3 loop: CASSSTGNYGYTF. DNA for the CDR3: TGTGCCAGCAGCTCGACAGGGAACTATGGCTACACCTTC.

The chain is built from TRBV11-2 and TRBJ2-3; 9 bases map to TRBD1. Unmatched junction bases numbered 6, after V lost 4 bases and J lost 4 bases. The CDR3 is 15 residues long. Germline CDR1 is SGHAT and CDR2 is FQNNGV. CDR3 sequence: CASSSYRGRADTQYF. The CDR3 coding sequence is TGTGCCAGCAGCTCCTACAGGGGGCGGGCAGATACGCAGTATTTT.

V gene TRBV7-2 combines with J gene TRBJ2-2; 9 positions agree with TRBD1. The CDR3 sequence is 14 residues long. With 6 bases clipped from V and 5 bases from J, the junction kept 4 bases outside the gene matches. Germline CDR1 SGHTA, CDR2 FQGNSA. The CDR3: CASRTGGLTGELFF. The CDR3 nucleotides read TGTGCCAGCAGAACAGGGGGCCTTACCGGGGAGCTGTTTTTT.

The V call is TRBV9, the J call TRBJ2-2; the match to TRBD2 covers 8 bases. Losses at the gene ends were 0 bases for V and 4 bases for J; bases not matched to a gene: 5. The CDR3 has 16 residues. Germline CDR1 reads SGDLS; CDR2 reads YYNGEE. The CDR3 protein is CASSVGAGGPTGELFF. In DNA, the CDR3 is TGTGCCAGCAGCGTAGGGGCGGGGGGCCCCACCGGGGAGCTGTTTTTT. The whole variable domain, remainder taken from reference TRBV9 and TRBJ2-2, is DSGVTQTPKHLITATGQRVTLRCSPRSGDLSVYWYQQSLDQGLQFLIQYYNGEERAKGNILERFSAQQFPDLHSELNLSSLELGDSALYFCASSVGAGGPTGELFFGEGSRLTVL.

This chain joins TRBV6-5 and TRBJ1-3; 7 bases agree with TRBD1. After removal of 5 bases from V and 4 bases from J, the junction contained 2 bases not matched to a gene. The CDR3 extends over 13 amino acids. In germline, CDR1 is MNHEY, CDR2 SVGAGI. The CDR3 DNA sequence: TGTGCCAGCAGTAAGGGGGCGGGAAACACCATATATTTT. Protein product: CASSKGAGNTIYF.

The chain combines TRBV6-1 with TRBJ2-3; a possible D gene is TRBD2 (7 bases). The CDR3 contains 18 residues. Germline lookup yields CDR1 MNHNS and CDR2 SASEGT. Trimming shortened V by 4 bases and J by 2 bases, and 22 bases separated the two germline ends. The DNA for the CDR3 is TGTGCCAGCAGTGTTCCCACCGGGGGGCGCGAGTACACAGATACGCAGTATTTT. It codes for CASSVPTGGREYTDTQYF.

The count of this clone is one. The rearrangement links TRBV2 to TRBJ2-7, with TRBD1 matching 11 bases. V lost 0 bases to trimming and J lost 5 bases; unmatched junction nucleotides: 3. CDR3 length: 15 residues. Germline V gene sequence: CDR1 SNHLY, CDR2 FYNNEI. CDR3 sequence reads: CASSEARDRGNEQYF. As DNA, the CDR3 is TGTGCCAGCAGTGAAGCTAGGGACAGGGGGAACGAGCAGTACTTC. The variable domain in full, with the rest retrieved from reference TRBV2 and TRBJ2-7, is EPEVTQTPSHQVTQMGQEVILRCVPISNHLYFYWYRQILGQKVEFLVSFYNNEISEKSEIFDDQFSVERPDGSNFTLKIRSTKLEDSAMYFCASSEARDRGNEQYFGPGTRLTVT.

This clone came up once. The chain employs TRBV4-3 and TRBJ2-3; 7 bases are a match to TRBD2. CDR3 length equals 17 residues. CDR1 LGHNA and CDR2 YSLEER come from the germline V gene. V shed 0 bases, J shed 2 bases, and the junction held 8 bases outside the gene matches. The CDR3 sequence is CASSQDPGTTLTDTQYF. The CDR3 DNA is TGCGCCAGCAGCCAAGATCCCGGGACTACCCTCACAGATACGCAGTATTTT.